This T cell receptor (beta chain) was captured in a study of cytomegalovirus exposure and HLA in healthy donors (dated by TCRdb to 2017 to 2019). With respect to the entire study: The roughly 650 repertoires of the first cohort and the roughly 120 validation repertoires were produced on the same platform, according to a later analysis. The aim of the study was to test whether cataloging public T cell receptors could identify signatures of past pathogen exposure. High-throughput TCR immunosequencing, statistical association of individual TCRs with disease status, and machine learning were combined to predict cytomegalovirus infection status. A separate validation cohort of some 130 different subjects was used in addition to the approximately 670-subject first cohort.

Library preparation was by the immunoSEQ multiplex PCR assay. The study's own analysis went as follows. A statistical classification framework was developed to diagnose cytomegalovirus status using the catalog of TCR beta chain sequences. Not all clones reach the TCRdb copy of this immuneACCESS table, which keeps in-frame sequences only. Checked studies attribute under half of the gap to unresolved V genes and leave the rest unexplained. The D gene and trimming were derived from the DNA, and the V and J assignments and clone size from that table. This sample holds about 190,000 clones; approximately 84% were observed only once. Approximately 7% of the sample is held by the ten biggest clonotypes. The sample holds a few counts of this clone. What this receptor recognizes is not known. No base quality values were provided; no much bigger clone lies one nucleotide off. Beyond this particular receptor, the publication reports: The authors suggested that the approach could potentially be extended to other disease states and immunological phenotypes. A later analysis lacked HLA typing for the validation cohort, so it scored co-occurrence in that cohort across all 120 or so repertoires. In both the original and validation cohorts, the classifier was reported to diagnose cytomegalovirus status with high specificity and sensitivity. In vitro tests confirmed that three of the cytomegalovirus-associated TCR beta chains recognize cytomegalovirus antigens. Most TCR sequences were seen in very few donors, while some public TCRs were found in many individuals. The study gave a list of 150 to 200 TCR beta chains associated with cytomegalovirus. Subsequent analysis determined that TCRs grouped into clusters in the first cohort also showed a tendency toward co-occurrence across the 120 validation repertoires, and 90% to 95% of cluster scores exceeded 0.

Separate from the approximately 690-subject first cohort, the validation cohort of more than 90 subjects was the group to which the donors belonged. The material sequenced was PBMCs. This TCR was sampled from a man aged 18 to 29 in good health and CMV-seropositive.

Here is the DNA: TGTGCCAGCAACGGACTAGCTGCGACTGGAGCCAAAAACATTCAGTACTTC. Its protein reads: CASNGLAATGAKNIQYF. Recombination linked TRBV5-8 to TRBJ2-4, with 8 central nucleotides matching TRBD2. Looking up the germline V gene yields CDR1 SGHTS and CDR2 YDEGEE. The CDR3 sequence holds 17 residues, the cysteine and phenylalanine included. The DNA shown is the 51-base CDR3, in frame from base 1. Here V drops 6 bases and J drops 0 bases, and the junction holds 11 bases not matched to any gene.